The 27 T cell receptor beta chains below come from one sample, sequenced in a study of regulatory T cells in long-lasting Graves disease. The time point denotes: newly diagnosed GD, antithyroid drugs for less than 3 months. Making the TCR library involved RNA that had been extracted from PBMCs. Libraries of TCR beta came from iRepertoire HTBI primers plus Arm-PCR of CDR3 regions. TCRdb used MiXCR to reprocess the multiplex PCR reads, holding one entry per CDR3 protein. The sample records roughly 350,000 distinct CDR3 sequences, 16% being singletons. These same data were also listed under a study on T cells in Graves' hyperthyroidism and ophthalmopathy.

The source was peripheral blood mononuclear cells (PBMCs), collected at new diagnosis, from a patient treated with antithyroid drugs. Receptors originate from a man aged 40-49 years with Graves disease.

This clonotype has at least ten counts. The chain combines TRBV30 with TRBJ1-1; TRBD1 is a possible D gene (5 bases). The germline gives CDR1 GTSNPN, CDR2 SVGIG (reference sequence). The CDR3 contains 15 residues. V lost 0 bases to trimming and J lost 4 bases, with 15 bases between them. The CDR3 here is CAWSVAGRIGTEAFF. CDR3 sequence (DNA): TGTGCCTGGAGTGTGGCGGGGCGAATTGGCACTGAAGCTTTCTTT.

This chain joins TRBV6-1 and TRBJ2-1, with a possible D match to TRBD2 (6 bases). This CDR3 comprises 18 residues. Per the germline V gene, CDR1 is MNHNS and CDR2 is SASEGT. V shed 4 bases and J shed 0 bases, with 19 bases lying between them. The CDR3 loop is CASSVNLGTGSSYNEQFF. The CDR3 coding sequence is TGTGCCAGCAGTGTAAACCTCGGGACCGGGAGCTCCTACAATGAGCAGTTCTTC.

This clonotype was counted many times. The chain links TRBV12-3 or TRBV12-4 to TRBJ2-5; D is perhaps TRBD1 (5 bases). V dropped 6 bases and J dropped 5 bases, with 16 bases sitting between them. The CDR3 runs 14 residues. The CDR3 loop is CASSLGQSGETQYF. The CDR3 DNA is TGTGCCAGCAGCCTCGGACAATCGGGTGAGACCCAGTACTTC.

Notes on this clonotype: The likely explanation is a read error, given a far larger clone one base away. CDR3 sequence (DNA): TGTGCCAGCAGTTCCGCAGGGGGGCCCTATGCTGAGCAGTCCTTC. This translates into CASSSAGGPYAEQSF. The V and J genes are TRBV12-3 or TRBV12-4 and TRBJ2-3; possible D gene TRBD1, 7 bases. The CDR3 has 15 amino acids.

This clonotype was observed a few times. The rearrangement joins TRBV7-2 to TRBJ1-1; D unresolved. This CDR3 comprises 19 residues. The germline gives CDR1 SGHTA, CDR2 FQGNSA. The V gene lost 1 base and the J gene lost 3 bases, with 24 bases spanning the gap. For the CDR3, the DNA is TGTGCCAGCAGCTTAGTTGTTTCGTTCTCCGGGGAATGGGACACTGAAGCTTTCTTT. Translation: CASSLVVSFSGEWDTEAFF. Full variable domain (outside the CDR3, taken from reference TRBV7-2 and TRBJ1-1): GAGVSQSPSNKVTEKGKDVELRCDPISGHTALYWYRQSLGQGLEFLIYFQGNSAPDKSGLPSDRFSAERTGGSVSTLTIQRTQQEDSAVYLCASSLVVSFSGEWDTEAFFGQGTRLTVV.

This clonotype was found a few times. The V and J genes are TRBV19 and TRBJ2-2; D possibly uses TRBD1 or TRBD2 (6 bases each). This CDR3 comprises 14 residues. V lost 4 bases to trimming and J lost 6 bases, with 12 bases between them. Germline CDR1 LNHDA, CDR2 SQIVND (reference sequence). The CDR3 DNA reads TGTGCCAGTAGTACCCCGGAGGGGGCCGGGGAGCTGTTTTTT. Translation gives CASSTPEGAGELFF.

This clonotype was counted at least ten times. Here the CDR3 reads CASSLEDHEQFF. CDR3 DNA: TGCGCCAGCAGCTTGGAAGACCATGAGCAGTTCTTC. The rearrangement joins TRBV5-1 to TRBJ2-1; D is unclear. This CDR3 comprises 12 residues. CDR1 is SGHRS and CDR2 is YFSETQ in the germline V gene. V shed 0 bases and J shed 8 bases, with 6 bases lying between them.

This clonotype came up many times. The rearrangement links TRBV20-1 to TRBJ2-5; D possibly corresponds to TRBD1 (5 bases). V was shortened by 6 bases and J by 4 bases, with 12 bases between the two germline ends. CDR3 length equals 12 residues. Germline assignment: CDR1 DFQATT and CDR2 SNEGSKA (reference sequence). CDR3 DNA: TGCAGTGCCGCCAGGGTTCGAGAGACCCAGTACTTC. Translation gives CSAARVRETQYF.

V gene TRBV7-6 combines with J gene TRBJ2-3; 9 nucleotides line up with TRBD2. This CDR3 is 16 amino acids long. Germline assignment: CDR1 SGHVS and CDR2 FNYEAQ. J gave up 4 bases and V 0 bases, and 5 bases lay outside the gene matches. CDR3 sequence: CASSLAAGTSPDTQYF. CDR3 nucleotide sequence: TGTGCCAGCAGCTTAGCGGCCGGGACTAGCCCAGATACGCAGTATTTT. Full variable domain (remainder filled in from reference TRBV7-6 and TRBJ2-3): GAGVSQSPRYKVTKRGQDVALRCDPISGHVSLYWYRQALGQGPEFLTYFNYEAQQDKSGLPNDRFSAERPEGSISTLTIQRTEQRDSAMYRCASSLAAGTSPDTQYFGPGTRLTVL.

This clonotype came up many times. The J gene is TRBJ2-1, the V gene TRBV11-1; D possibly corresponds to TRBD1 (7 bases). With 3 bases removed from V and 4 bases from J, the gap between germline ends came to 13 bases. The CDR3 length is 15 residues. The germline gives CDR1 SGHAT, CDR2 FQDESV (reference sequence). The DNA of the CDR3 is TGTGCCAGCAGCTTCAATGCGGGACAGTACAATGAGCAGTTCTTC. It encodes CASSFNAGQYNEQFF.

This clonotype was seen repeatedly, ten times or more. CDR3 residues: CASSEARGGGYTF. The CDR3 bases are TGTGCCAGCAGTGAAGCGCGGGGGGGCGGCTACACCTTC. The chain links TRBV2 to TRBJ1-2, with D maybe TRBD1 (6 bases). V was trimmed by 0 bases and J by 8 bases, leaving 10 bases between them. Germline CDR1 and CDR2: SNHLY and FYNNEI. CDR3 length equals 13 residues.

This clonotype was found many times. The chain links TRBV18 to TRBJ2-1, with D unclear. Per germline, CDR1 KGHSH and CDR2 LQKENI. The CDR3 covers 14 residues. Trimming removed 4 bases at V and 0 bases at J, with 7 bases between. The CDR3 protein is CASSLGNSYNEQFF. DNA of the CDR3: TGTGCCAGCTCACTGGGGAACTCCTACAATGAGCAGTTCTTC.

The sample holds a few counts of this clonotype. The gene calls are TRBV4-1 and TRBJ2-3; 9 bases match TRBD2. The CDR3 has 18 residues. Germline V gives CDR1 MGHRA, CDR2 YSYEKL. V gave up 0 bases and J gave up 2 bases; unmatched junction bases: 9. CDR3 sequence: CASSQDQASGVVTDTQYF. The CDR3 region has the DNA TGCGCCAGCAGCCAAGATCAAGCTAGCGGGGTTGTCACAGATACGCAGTATTTT.

The table lists this clonotype with many counts. The chain employs TRBV7-9 and TRBJ2-1; tentative D call: TRBD2 (7 bases). CDR1 is SEHNR, CDR2 FQNEAQ, per germline (reference sequence). The ends were cut back, 4 bases at V and 3 bases at J, with 13 bases in the middle. CDR3 length: 15 amino acids. The CDR3 region is CASSWGAGVYNEQFF. CDR3 nucleotides: TGTGCCAGCAGCTGGGGGGCGGGGGTCTACAATGAGCAGTTCTTC.

This clonotype was seen at least ten times. The gene calls are TRBV7-2 and TRBJ2-5; 7 bases are a match to TRBD2. The junction had 17 bases not matched to a gene; V was cut back by 0 bases and J by 1 base. This CDR3 is 20 amino acids long. Germline V gene data show CDR1 as SGHTA and CDR2 as FQGNSA. CDR3 nucleotide sequence: TGTGCCAGCAGCTTAGCGGTAATCTTCTACCCGGGGGGACTCCAAGAGACCCAGTACTTC. The encoded protein is CASSLAVIFYPGGLQETQYF. Variable domain in full (rest from reference TRBV7-2 and TRBJ2-5): GAGVSQSPSNKVTEKGKDVELRCDPISGHTALYWYRQSLGQGLEFLIYFQGNSAPDKSGLPSDRFSAERTGGSVSTLTIQRTQQEDSAVYLCASSLAVIFYPGGLQETQYFGPGTRLLVL.

Many counts were recorded for this clonotype. The CDR3 DNA reads as TGTGCCAGCAGGACAGGGGGGTCATACAATGAGCAGTTCTTC. It encodes CASRTGGSYNEQFF. The chain is built from TRBV2 and TRBJ2-1; 9 bases line up with TRBD1. This CDR3 is built from 14 residues. Germline CDR1 SNHLY, CDR2 FYNNEI. V lost 6 bases to trimming and J lost 4 bases; unmatched junction nucleotides: 4.

In this sample, this clonotype turned up many times. The chain recombines TRBV6-2 or TRBV6-3 with TRBJ2-1, with 8 bases fitting TRBD1. With V trimmed by 5 bases and J by 7 bases, 7 bases remained unmatched. The CDR3 loop spans 14 amino acids. CDR1 and CDR2 (germline): MNHEY, SVGEGT. The CDR3 DNA follows: TGTGCCAGCAGTCGAGACAGGGGAATGAATGAGCAGTTCTTC. This sequence encodes CASSRDRGMNEQFF.

About this clonotype: A clone one base away is much larger, so this may be a read error. The rearrangement links TRBV5-1 to TRBJ2-2, with a tentative D call TRBD2 (6 bases). Germline CDR1 is SGHRS and CDR2 is YFSETQ. This CDR3 comprises 15 residues. The CDR3 bases are TGCGCCAGCAGCTTGGAGGGGATGGACACCGGGGGGCTGTTTTTT. Translating gives CASSLEGMDTGGLFF.

Many counts were recorded for this clonotype. The chain couples TRBV27 to TRBJ2-3; a weak D match, TRBD2 (6 bases). The length of the CDR3 is 15 residues. V was shortened by 6 bases and J by 0 bases, with 13 bases between the two germline ends. Germline V gene data show CDR1 as MNHEY and CDR2 as SMNVEV (reference sequence). CDR3 loop: CASRLGLFSTDTQYF. The CDR3 bases are TGTGCCAGCAGACTTGGACTATTTAGCACAGATACGCAGTATTTT.

This clonotype was seen ten or more times. The rearrangement joins TRBV3-1 to TRBJ1-5; D call uncertain. V shed 2 bases and J shed 4 bases, with 9 bases lying between them. There are 14 residues in the CDR3. Germline V gives CDR1 LGHDT, CDR2 YNNKEL (reference sequence). As DNA, the CDR3 is TGTGCCAGCAGCCAAAGAAATAAGAATCAGCCCCAGCATTTT. This codes for CASSQRNKNQPQHF.

The chain recombines TRBV5-1 with TRBJ2-3, with TRBD1 as a possible D gene (6 bases). Germline values: CDR1 SGHRS, CDR2 YFSETQ. The V and J ends lost 2 bases and 0 bases respectively, with 10 bases between them. The CDR3 loop spans 15 amino acids. The CDR3 region has the DNA TGCGCCAGCAGCTTCCGGACAGATAGCACAGATACGCAGTATTTT. Residues: CASSFRTDSTDTQYF.

CDR3 sequence: CASSIGMLPYEQYF. The CDR3 DNA sequence: TGTGCCAGTAGTATTGGTATGCTCCCCTACGAGCAGTACTTC. The chain couples TRBV19 to TRBJ2-7, with no clear D. CDR3 length equals 14 residues. Between the trimmed V and J ends, which lost 3 bases and 2 bases, there was a span of 11 bases. Germline V lookup: CDR1 LNHDA, CDR2 SQIVND (reference sequence).

In this sample, this clonotype turned up a few times. The rearrangement uses TRBV10-2 and TRBJ2-3; 11 nucleotides line up with TRBD2. The V and J ends lost 1 base and 1 base, in that order; junction bases with no gene match: 7. From germline, CDR1 is WSHSY and CDR2 SAAADI. This CDR3 comprises 18 residues. The CDR3 region has the DNA TGCGCCAGCAGTGAGTTCCTAGCGGGGGGCCGGGGCACAGATACGCAGTATTTT. It yields the protein CASSEFLAGGRGTDTQYF.

In this sample, this clonotype turned up many times. The J gene is TRBJ1-2, the V gene TRBV12-3 or TRBV12-4; D possibly corresponds to TRBD1 (5 bases). V was clipped by 5 bases and J by 5 bases, with 15 bases between them. The CDR3 is 14 amino acids. The CDR3 protein is CASSPAEGVYGYTF. The DNA for the CDR3 is TGTGCCAGCAGTCCCGCCGAAGGGGTATATGGCTACACCTTC.

Ten or more counts support this clonotype. V is TRBV28 and J is TRBJ1-5; D unclear. Germline V gives CDR1 MDHEN, CDR2 SYDVKM. V lost 2 bases, J lost 7 bases, and 12 bases lay in between. The CDR3 is 14 amino acids. The chain's CDR3 is CASSLHSLRQPQHF. The CDR3 coding sequence is TGTGCCAGCAGTTTACACTCTCTAAGACAGCCCCAGCATTTT.

The V gene is TRBV5-5, the J gene TRBJ2-7; D not certain. Trimming took off 5 bases at V and 2 bases at J, with 14 bases between the two ends. There are 14 residues in the CDR3. Germline assignment: CDR1 SGHKS and CDR2 YYEKEE (reference sequence). The CDR3 DNA reads TGTGCCAGCAGTTATCCGGGCTTGACCTACGAGCAGTACTTC. It is translated as CASSYPGLTYEQYF.

The sample holds a few counts of this clonotype. The rearrangement uses TRBV20-1 and TRBJ2-1; 7 positions agree with TRBD2. The CDR3 loop spans 15 amino acids. CDR1 and CDR2 from the germline V gene are DFQATT and SNEGSKA (reference sequence). V gave up 3 bases and J gave up 1 base; unmatched junction bases: 6. The CDR3 DNA reads as TGCAGTGCTAGGGATCCTAGCGGTTCCTACAATGAGCAGTTCTTC. It encodes CSARDPSGSYNEQFF.